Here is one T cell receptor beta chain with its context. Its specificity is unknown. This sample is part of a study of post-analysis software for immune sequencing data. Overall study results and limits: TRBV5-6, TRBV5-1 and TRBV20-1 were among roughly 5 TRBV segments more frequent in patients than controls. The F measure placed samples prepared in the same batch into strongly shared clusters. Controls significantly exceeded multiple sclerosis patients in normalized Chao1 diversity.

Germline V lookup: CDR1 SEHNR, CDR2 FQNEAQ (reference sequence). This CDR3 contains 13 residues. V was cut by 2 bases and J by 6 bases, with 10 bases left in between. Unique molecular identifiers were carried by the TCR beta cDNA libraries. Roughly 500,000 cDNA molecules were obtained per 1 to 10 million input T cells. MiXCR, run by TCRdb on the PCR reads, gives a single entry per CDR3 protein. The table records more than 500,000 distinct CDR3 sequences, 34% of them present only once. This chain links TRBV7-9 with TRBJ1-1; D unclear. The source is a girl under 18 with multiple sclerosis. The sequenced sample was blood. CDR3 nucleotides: TGTGCCAGCAGCTTATTGAGAGTCGCTGAAGCTTTCTTT. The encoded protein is CASSLLRVAEAFF.